This T cell receptor beta chain emerged from a study of blood T cell repertoires in COVID-19. CDR1 and CDR2 (germline): MNHEY, SMNVEV (reference sequence). This CDR3 comprises 15 residues. J was trimmed by 3 bases and V by 4 bases; bases with no gene match: 8. Produced via immunoSEQ multiplex PCR; TCRdb's table is partial and in-frame only. The sample shows about 330,000 clones, 85% to 90% of them seen only once. Sequencing used peripheral blood. V and J are TRBV27 and TRBJ2-7, with TRBD2 matching over 8 bases. The sequence was collected from a woman aged 45-65 years with active or convalescent COVID-19. This chain's CDR3 is CASSSGLELRYEQYF. The CDR3 coding sequence is TGTGCCAGCAGTTCGGGACTAGAGCTCCGCTACGAGCAGTACTTC.